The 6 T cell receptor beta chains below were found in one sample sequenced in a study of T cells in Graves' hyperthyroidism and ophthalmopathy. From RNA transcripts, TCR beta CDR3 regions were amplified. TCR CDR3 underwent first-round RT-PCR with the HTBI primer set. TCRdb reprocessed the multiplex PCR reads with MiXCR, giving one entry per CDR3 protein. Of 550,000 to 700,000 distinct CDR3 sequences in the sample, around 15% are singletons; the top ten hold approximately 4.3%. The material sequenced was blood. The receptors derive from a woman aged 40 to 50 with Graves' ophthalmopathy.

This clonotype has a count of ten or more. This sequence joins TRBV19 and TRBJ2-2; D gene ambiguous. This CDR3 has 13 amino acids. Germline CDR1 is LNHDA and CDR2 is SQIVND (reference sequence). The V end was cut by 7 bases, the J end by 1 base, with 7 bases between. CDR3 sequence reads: CASNPLNTGELFF. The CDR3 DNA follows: TGTGCCAGTAATCCGTTGAACACCGGGGAGCTGTTTTTT.

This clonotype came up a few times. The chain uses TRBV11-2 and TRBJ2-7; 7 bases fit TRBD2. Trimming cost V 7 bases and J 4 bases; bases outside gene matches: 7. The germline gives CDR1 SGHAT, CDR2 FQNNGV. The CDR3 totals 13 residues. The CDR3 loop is CASIFQGGYEQYF. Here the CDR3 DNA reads TGTGCCAGCATCTTTCAGGGAGGGTACGAGCAGTACTTC. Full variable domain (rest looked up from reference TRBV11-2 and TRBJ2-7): EAGVAQSPRYKIIEKRQSVAFWCNPISGHATLYWYQQILGQGPKLLIQFQNNGVVDDSQLPKDRFSAERLKGVDSTLKIQPAKLEDSAVYLCASIFQGGYEQYFGPGTRLTVT.

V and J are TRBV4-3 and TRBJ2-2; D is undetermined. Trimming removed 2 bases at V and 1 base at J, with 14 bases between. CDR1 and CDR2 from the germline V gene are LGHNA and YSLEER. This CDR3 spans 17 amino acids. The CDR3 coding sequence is TGCGCCAGCAGCCAATTCTTAGGGTTGGGGAACACCGGGGAGCTGTTTTTT. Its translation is CASSQFLGLGNTGELFF.

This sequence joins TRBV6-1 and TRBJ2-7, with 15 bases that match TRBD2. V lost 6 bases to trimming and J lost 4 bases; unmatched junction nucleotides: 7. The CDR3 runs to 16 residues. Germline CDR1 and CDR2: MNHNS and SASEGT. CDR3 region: CASREPGLAGGYEQYF. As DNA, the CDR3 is TGTGCCAGCAGAGAACCGGGACTAGCGGGAGGTTACGAGCAGTACTTC.

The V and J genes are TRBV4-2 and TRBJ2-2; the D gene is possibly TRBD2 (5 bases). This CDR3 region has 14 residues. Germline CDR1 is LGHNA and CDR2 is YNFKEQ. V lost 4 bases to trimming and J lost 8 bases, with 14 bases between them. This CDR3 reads CASSREEGRGELFF. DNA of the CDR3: TGTGCCAGCAGCCGAGAAGAGGGTCGGGGGGAGCTGTTTTTT.

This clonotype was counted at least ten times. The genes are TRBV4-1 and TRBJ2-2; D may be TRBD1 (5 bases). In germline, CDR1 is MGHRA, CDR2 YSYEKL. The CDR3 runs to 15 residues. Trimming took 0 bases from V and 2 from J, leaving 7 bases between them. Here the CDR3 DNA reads TGCGCCAGCAGCCAAGATAGGACAAACACCGGGGAGCTGTTTTTT. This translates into CASSQDRTNTGELFF.